The 27 T cell receptor beta chains below all came from one sample that was sequenced in a study of shared clonotypes between healthy human individuals. Method: immunoSEQ multiplex PCR; TCRdb's copy keeps in-frame clones and lacks some. The sample lists roughly 2.2 million clones; more than 80% were seen once. The specimen sequenced was naive CD4+ T cells from PBMCs. Subset: CD45RA+ positively selected. Receptors were obtained from a man in his late teens or twenties in good health. Some clones in this sample may be carry-over from other donors' samples.

The rearrangement uses TRBV7-2 and TRBJ1-1; 10 bases are shared with TRBD1. Germline CDR1 reads SGHTA; CDR2 reads FQGNSA. The CDR3 is 15 residues long. V shed 5 bases, J shed 4 bases, and the junction held 7 bases outside the gene matches. CDR3 in DNA: TGTGCCAGCAGCAGAGAGGGGACAGGGGTCACTGAAGCTTTCTTT. As protein: CASSREGTGVTEAFF.

The chain uses TRBV18 and TRBJ1-4; no reliable D call. This CDR3 has 15 residues. CDR1 and CDR2 (germline): KGHSH, LQKENI. V gave up 2 bases and J gave up 4 bases, with 11 bases separating them. The CDR3 loop is CASSPGTAFNEKLFF. The CDR3 DNA reads TGTGCCAGCTCACCAGGCACAGCCTTTAATGAAAAACTGTTTTTT.

The chain employs TRBV7-8 and TRBJ1-1; maybe TRBD1 (5 bases). The germline V gene encodes CDR1 SGHVS and CDR2 FQNEAQ. The CDR3 is 12 residues long. Between the trimmed V and J ends, which lost 3 bases and 8 bases, there was a span of 10 bases. This chain's CDR3 is CASSFRQTEAFF. The CDR3 DNA follows: TGTGCCAGCAGCTTTAGACAGACAGAAGCTTTCTTT.

The chain couples TRBV7-3 to TRBJ2-1; D is ambiguous. V lost 5 bases and J 10 bases, leaving 12 bases between the germline ends. The germline V gene encodes CDR1 SGHTA and CDR2 FQGTGA. CDR3 length: 12 amino acids. The CDR3 nucleotides are TGTGCCAGCAGCCCATCTAGTGGAGAGCAGTTCTTC. Residues: CASSPSSGEQFF.

V gene TRBV18 combines with J gene TRBJ1-2; 7 bases agree with TRBD1. The CDR3 runs 16 residues. Germline-derived CDR1 and CDR2 are KGHSH and LQKENI. The J segment lost 3 bases and the V segment lost 4 bases, leaving 11 bases of the junction unmatched. The CDR3 DNA reads as TGTGCCAGCTCACTATACAGGGGCCGCGATGACTATGGCTACACCTTC. As protein: CASSLYRGRDDYGYTF.

V is TRBV6-1 and J is TRBJ1-2, with D possibly TRBD1 on 6 matching bases. The germline V and J ends were trimmed by 0 bases and 2 bases, with 7 bases remaining between them. The germline V gene has CDR1 MNHNS and CDR2 SASEGT. This CDR3 has 14 residues. The CDR3 sequence: CASSEAQGNYGYTF. The CDR3 DNA reads TGTGCCAGCAGTGAAGCGCAGGGGAACTATGGCTACACCTTC.

This chain joins TRBV7-3 and TRBJ2-7; either TRBD1 or TRBD2 may fit D (5 bases each). Trimming removed 0 bases at V and 7 bases at J, with 10 bases between. The CDR3 is 13 residues long. CDR1 and CDR2 from the germline V gene are SGHTA and FQGTGA. CDR3 protein: CASSLTGTGEQYF. The CDR3 nucleotides read TGTGCCAGCAGCTTAACTGGGACGGGTGAGCAGTACTTC.

The chain is built from TRBV4-2 and TRBJ2-3, with D perhaps matching TRBD1 (6 bases). CDR3 length equals 15 residues. Trimming removed 2 bases at V and 3 bases at J, with 12 bases between. The germline gives CDR1 LGHNA, CDR2 YNFKEQ. In nucleotides, the CDR3 is TGTGCCAGCAGCCAACAACAGGGTTTAACAGATACGCAGTATTTT. This translates into CASSQQQGLTDTQYF.

This clone was seen a handful of times. The junction departs from the called germline gene at one end, perhaps through a read error. The gene calls are TRBV25-1 and TRBJ1-1; TRBD1 is a possible D gene (6 bases). CDR1 is MGHDK, CDR2 SYGVNS, per germline. The CDR3 extends over 13 amino acids. The CDR3 nucleotides read TGTGCCAGCAGTGCAATCCCCCCACAGGGTATCTACTTT. This encodes CASSAIPPQGIYF.

V is TRBV6-4 and J is TRBJ2-3; D remains ambiguous. The germline gives CDR1 MRHNA, CDR2 SNTAGT. The CDR3 spans 14 residues. V lost 6 bases and J 4 bases, leaving 14 bases between the germline ends. CDR3 residues: CASRVEGVSDTQYF. The CDR3 DNA follows: TGTGCCAGCAGGGTTGAAGGAGTTTCAGATACGCAGTATTTT.

The chain recombines TRBV29-1 with TRBJ1-1; TRBD1 is a possible D gene (6 bases). Germline CDR1 is SQVTM and CDR2 is ANQGSEA. The length of the CDR3 is 15 residues. V lost 2 bases, J lost 3 bases, and 16 bases lay in between. CDR3 DNA sequence: TGCAGCGTTGAATGGGGGGGCGCGGTTGACACTGAAGCTTTCTTT. Translated, it gives CSVEWGGAVDTEAFF.

In the case of this clone: This specimen includes other DNA sequences encoding the same CDR3. This chain links TRBV7-3 with TRBJ2-5, with D possibly TRBD2 on 6 matching bases. The V end was cut by 3 bases, the J end by 1 base, with 9 bases between. Germline CDR1 is SGHTA and CDR2 is FQGTGA. The CDR3 sequence is 14 residues long. CDR3 amino acids: CASSLFGGQETQYF. The DNA for the CDR3 is TGTGCCAGCAGCTTGTTCGGGGGCCAAGAGACCCAGTACTTC. Supplemented by reference TRBV7-3 and TRBJ2-5, the full variable domain reads GAGVSQTPSNKVTEKGKYVELRCDPISGHTALYWYRQSLGQGPEFLIYFQGTGAADDSGLPNDRFFAVRPEGSVSTLKIQRTERGDSAVYLCASSLFGGQETQYFGPGTRLLVL.

The chain carries TRBV28 and TRBJ2-7, with D maybe TRBD1 (6 bases). V lost 5 bases and J 8 bases, leaving 10 bases between the germline ends. Germline-derived CDR1 and CDR2 are MDHEN and SYDVKM. The CDR3 length is 11 residues. The CDR3 DNA is TGTGCCAGCAGTCAGGACAGCAAGCAGTACTTC. Residues: CASSQDSKQYF.

The genes are TRBV18 and TRBJ2-2; a weak D match, TRBD2 (6 bases). This CDR3 region has 16 residues. Germline V gives CDR1 KGHSH, CDR2 LQKENI. The ends were cut back, 2 bases at V and 7 bases at J, with 17 bases in the middle. The chain's CDR3 is CASSPSAGKLGGELFF. CDR3 coding DNA: TGTGCCAGCTCACCATCGGCGGGGAAGTTGGGCGGGGAGCTGTTTTTT.

This chain uses TRBV4-2 with TRBJ2-7, with D perhaps TRBD1 (8 bases). This CDR3 is 15 amino acids long. Germline V gives CDR1 LGHNA, CDR2 YNFKEQ. Trimming removed 5 bases at V and 1 base at J, with 15 bases between. This CDR3 reads CASSIGQGLSYEQYF. The CDR3 nucleotides are TGTGCCAGCAGCATTGGACAGGGACTATCCTACGAGCAGTACTTC.

The rearrangement links TRBV29-1 to TRBJ1-2; a weak D match, TRBD1 (5 bases). The V end was cut by 5 bases, the J end by 6 bases, with 16 bases between. The CDR3 contains 13 residues. Per the germline V gene, CDR1 is SQVTM and CDR2 is ANQGSEA. The DNA of the CDR3 is TGCAGCGTTCAACGTGCGAGGGGAAATGGCTACACCTTC. Protein sequence: CSVQRARGNGYTF.

The chain combines TRBV7-2 with TRBJ2-7; TRBD2 matches 7 bases. V lost 4 bases to trimming and J lost 0 bases; unmatched junction nucleotides: 6. Germline V gene sequence: CDR1 SGHTA, CDR2 FQGNSA. CDR3 length: 15 residues. The CDR3 spells CASSSSGKSSYEQYF. CDR3 nucleotide sequence: TGTGCCAGCAGCTCCAGCGGGAAGAGCTCCTACGAGCAGTACTTC.

The rearrangement joins TRBV11-2 to TRBJ1-4; D gene uncertain. Germline V lookup: CDR1 SGHAT, CDR2 FQNNGV. The CDR3 totals 14 residues. V lost 5 bases to trimming and J lost 6 bases, with 13 bases between them. For the CDR3, the DNA is TGTGCCAGCAGCCCCGGGTGGGCGGATGAAAAACTGTTTTTT. Residues: CASSPGWADEKLFF.

The chain links TRBV6-1 to TRBJ2-1; D remains unclear. The CDR3 runs 11 residues. V gave up 10 bases and J gave up 4 bases, with 8 bases separating them. Germline V gives CDR1 MNHNS, CDR2 SASEGT. CDR3 loop: CATGPYNEQFF. As DNA, the CDR3 is TGTGCCACCGGGCCATACAATGAGCAGTTCTTC.

This chain joins TRBV7-3 and TRBJ2-7; possibly TRBD1 for D (6 bases). There are 15 residues in the CDR3. CDR1 and CDR2 (germline): SGHTA, FQGTGA. Trimming removed 2 bases at V and 2 bases at J, with 13 bases between. The CDR3 bases are TGTGCCAGCAGCTTATATGGGACATCGCCCTACGAGCAGTACTTC. This translates into CASSLYGTSPYEQYF. The variable domain in full, completed from reference TRBV7-3 and TRBJ2-7, reads GAGVSQTPSNKVTEKGKYVELRCDPISGHTALYWYRQSLGQGPEFLIYFQGTGAADDSGLPNDRFFAVRPEGSVSTLKIQRTERGDSAVYLCASSLYGTSPYEQYFGPGTRLTVT.

This sequence joins TRBV5-1 and TRBJ2-3, with 9 bases identical to TRBD2. J was trimmed by 6 bases and V by 3 bases; bases with no gene match: 14. Per the germline V gene, CDR1 is SGHRS and CDR2 is YFSETQ. The CDR3 covers 17 residues. CDR3 residues: CASSSPSGMSGSDTQYF. CDR3 DNA sequence: TGCGCCAGCAGCTCTCCTAGCGGGATGTCCGGGTCGGATACGCAGTATTTT.

V is TRBV9 and J is TRBJ2-7, with TRBD2 matching 11 bases. CDR3 length equals 15 residues. CDR1 is SGDLS and CDR2 is YYNGEE in the germline V gene. V was pared by 4 bases and J by 4 bases, with 7 bases of the junction left unmatched. The CDR3 protein is CASSPSGRYEYEQYF. The CDR3, as DNA: TGTGCCAGCAGCCCTAGCGGGAGGTACGAATACGAGCAGTACTTC.

The rearrangement joins TRBV5-4 to TRBJ2-1; the D gene is possibly TRBD2 (5 bases). Germline CDR1 is SGHNT and CDR2 is YYREEE (reference sequence). V was clipped by 4 bases and J by 9 bases, with 26 bases between them. The CDR3 is made up of 17 amino acids. CDR3 region: CASSPGVSAPFGSEQFF. The CDR3, as DNA: TGTGCCAGCAGCCCCGGCGTCAGCGCCCCCTTTGGGAGTGAGCAGTTCTTC.

The rearrangement links TRBV6-5 to TRBJ2-3; D is ambiguous. The CDR3 extends over 14 amino acids. Between the trimmed V and J ends, which lost 5 bases and 4 bases, there was a span of 13 bases. CDR1 and CDR2 (germline): MNHEY, SVGAGI. Here the CDR3 reads CASSPSLHPDTQYF. CDR3 nucleotides: TGTGCCAGCAGTCCCTCGCTGCACCCAGATACGCAGTATTTT.

The chain is built from TRBV7-9 and TRBJ2-7; D is possibly TRBD1 or TRBD2 (5 bases each). Trimming removed 5 bases from V and 7 bases from J, with 18 bases in between. Germline lookup yields CDR1 SEHNR and CDR2 FQNEAQ (reference sequence). The CDR3 sequence is 14 residues long. CDR3 bases: TGTGCCAGCAGCCCCGGGGCAGTCCCCTGGGAGCAGTACTTC. Protein sequence: CASSPGAVPWEQYF.

V is TRBV5-1 and J is TRBJ2-2; D is possibly TRBD2 (5 bases). V lost 2 bases to trimming and J lost 5 bases, with 19 bases between them. The CDR3 length is 17 residues. The germline CDR1 and CDR2 sequences are SGHRS and YFSETQ. The CDR3 DNA is TGCGCCAGCAGCTTATGGACGGGATCTGGCTCGACCGGGGAGCTGTTTTTT. As protein: CASSLWTGSGSTGELFF.

V usage is TRBV28 and J usage is TRBJ1-2; TRBD1 is a possible D gene (6 bases). CDR3 length: 12 residues. Trimming removed 8 bases from V and 1 base from J, with 8 bases in between. Germline V gene sequence: CDR1 MDHEN, CDR2 SYDVKM. CDR3 DNA sequence: TGTGCCAGCGAGGGGGTTAACTATGGCTACACCTTC. Encoded protein: CASEGVNYGYTF.